What follows are 16 T cell receptor beta chains derived from one specimen sequenced in a study of T cells in Graves' hyperthyroidism and ophthalmopathy. Regions amplified from RNA transcripts were the TCR beta CDR3 regions. Researchers ran a first-round RT-PCR on the TCR CDR3 using the HTBI primer set. One entry per CDR3 protein results from TCRdb running MiXCR on the multiplex PCR reads. Of about 400,000 distinct CDR3 sequences in the sample, around 15% were seen once. The sequenced sample consisted of blood. The receptor set was obtained from a woman aged 25 to 45 with Graves' ophthalmopathy.

This clonotype was found many times. This chain uses TRBV30 with TRBJ2-7; no definite D call. The CDR3 is 12 amino acids. Trimming took off 2 bases at V and 4 bases at J, with 9 bases between the two ends. In germline, CDR1 is GTSNPN, CDR2 SVGIG (reference sequence). CDR3 bases: TGTGCCTGGAGTTCTTTGACTTACGAGCAGTACTTC. It is translated as CAWSSLTYEQYF. The full variable domain, completed using reference TRBV30 and TRBJ2-7, is SQTIHQWPATLVQPVGSPLSLECTVEGTSNPNLYWYRQAAGRGLQLLFYSVGIGQISSEVPQNLSASRPQDRQFILSSKKLLLSDSGFYLCAWSSLTYEQYFGPGTRLTVT.

This clonotype was observed many times. The chain uses TRBV28 and TRBJ2-3, with TRBD2 matching 7 bases. V dropped 5 bases and J dropped 5; count of bases not matched to a gene: 10. The CDR3 totals 15 residues. Germline V lookup: CDR1 MDHEN, CDR2 SYDVKM. CDR3 bases: TGTGCCAGCAGTCCTGAGCGGGGATATGTAGATACGCAGTATTTT. This sequence encodes CASSPERGYVDTQYF.

Many counts were recorded for this clonotype. The chain uses TRBV11-2 and TRBJ2-7; D is undetermined. The CDR3 has 14 amino acids. The V end lost 3 bases, the J end lost 0 bases, and 9 bases lay between the germline ends. Germline V gives CDR1 SGHAT, CDR2 FQNNGV. CDR3 residues: CASSLSSLSYEQYF. DNA of the CDR3: TGTGCCAGCAGCTTGTCATCCCTCTCCTACGAGCAGTACTTC.

This clonotype was recorded at least ten times. CDR3 DNA sequence: TGTGCTAGTGGTTTGGGGAGAAGCCTTCGAGGCACAGATACGCAGTATTTT. Protein: CASGLGRSLRGTDTQYF. The chain is built from TRBV12-5 and TRBJ2-3; no definite D call. The germline V gene encodes CDR1 LGHNT and CDR2 FRNRAP. Trimming stripped 1 base from V and 1 base from J, with 15 bases between. The length of the CDR3 is 17 residues.

In this sample, this clonotype turned up many times. J is TRBJ1-6 and V is TRBV7-9, with D perhaps matching TRBD1 (6 bases). Looked up from germline, CDR1 is SEHNR and CDR2 is FQNEAQ (reference sequence). The CDR3 consists of 16 residues. The V end lost 5 bases, the J end lost 4 bases, and 15 bases lay between the germline ends. The CDR3 DNA is TGTGCCAGCAGCGAGACGGGGGGGGCGTATAATTCACCCCTCCACTTT. This codes for CASSETGGAYNSPLHF.

A few counts support this clonotype. V usage is TRBV29-1 and J usage is TRBJ2-3; D is uncertain. The CDR3 loop spans 11 amino acids. Trimming stripped 0 bases from V and 6 bases from J, with 4 bases between. CDR1 and CDR2 from the germline V gene are SQVTM and ANQGSEA. CDR3 DNA sequence: TGCAGCGTTGAAGAGATGGATACGCAGTATTTT. Encoded protein: CSVEEMDTQYF.

The chain carries TRBV7-8 and TRBJ2-2, with D perhaps being TRBD1 or TRBD2 (5 bases each). This CDR3 is 19 amino acids long. V lost 4 bases to trimming and J lost 6 bases, with 27 bases between them. CDR1 is SGHVS, CDR2 FQNEAQ, per germline. CDR3 protein: CASSSPLWVEGFDSGELFF. The CDR3 DNA is TGTGCCAGCAGCTCCCCTCTCTGGGTAGAGGGGTTTGATTCCGGGGAGCTGTTTTTT. The whole variable domain, remainder taken from reference TRBV7-8 and TRBJ2-2, is GAGVSQSPRYKVAKRGQDVALRCDPISGHVSLFWYQQALGQGPEFLTYFQNEAQLDKSGLPSDRFFAERPEGSVSTLKIQRTQQEDSAVYLCASSSPLWVEGFDSGELFFGEGSRLTVL.

This clonotype was recorded at least ten times. The CDR3, as DNA: TGCAGCGGGACCCAGGGAGGGTACGAGCAGTACTTC. Translating gives CSGTQGGYEQYF. The chain recombines TRBV29-1 with TRBJ2-7; 7 bases match TRBD2. The CDR3 is 12 residues long. The germline CDR1 and CDR2 sequences are SQVTM and ANQGSEA. Losses at the gene ends were 7 bases for V and 4 bases for J; bases not matched to a gene: 7.

This clonotype was seen only a few times. This rearrangement joins TRBV5-1 to TRBJ2-5, with D perhaps matching TRBD2 (6 bases). This CDR3 is 17 amino acids long. From germline, CDR1 is SGHRS and CDR2 YFSETQ. Trimming cost V 4 bases and J 4 bases, with 23 bases left between them. This CDR3 reads CASSPYSGDNWGETQYF. The CDR3 nucleotides read TGCGCCAGCAGCCCCTATAGCGGCGATAATTGGGGAGAGACCCAGTACTTC.

J is TRBJ1-1 and V is TRBV29-1; D is unclear. CDR1 is SQVTM and CDR2 is ANQGSEA in the germline V gene. The CDR3 spans 13 residues. V was shortened by 5 bases and J by 1 base, with 11 bases between the two germline ends. This CDR3 is CSVFRRANTEAFF. The CDR3 bases are TGCAGCGTTTTCAGGAGAGCGAACACTGAAGCTTTCTTT.

This clonotype was counted ten times or more. The chain uses TRBV3-1 and TRBJ2-1, with 8 bases aligning to TRBD2. J gave up 7 bases and V 1 base, and 9 bases lay outside the gene matches. The CDR3 contains 16 residues. Germline V CDR1 and CDR2: LGHDT, YNNKEL (reference sequence). The CDR3 region is CASSQVLRGAGNEQFF. The CDR3 coding sequence is TGTGCCAGCAGCCAAGTTCTGCGGGGGGCAGGGAATGAGCAGTTCTTC.

Many counts were recorded for this clonotype. This rearrangement joins TRBV7-9 to TRBJ1-4; 7 positions agree with TRBD1. Looked up from germline, CDR1 is SEHNR and CDR2 is FQNEAQ (reference sequence). J lost 8 bases, V lost 2 bases, and 8 bases had no gene match. The CDR3 spans 15 residues. The CDR3 bases are TGTGCCAGCAGCTTATTTGAGGGGGCGTACGAAAAACTGTTTTTT. It specifies CASSLFEGAYEKLFF.

This clonotype was seen at least ten times. The rearrangement links TRBV27 to TRBJ2-6; no clear D gene. The CDR3 runs to 14 residues. The germline CDR1 and CDR2 sequences are MNHEY and SMNVEV (reference sequence). V shed 5 bases and J shed 1 base, with 6 bases lying between them. The CDR3 protein is CASSIWSGANVLTF. CDR3 coding DNA: TGTGCCAGCAGTATCTGGTCTGGGGCCAACGTCCTGACTTTC.

This clonotype was counted ten times or more. J is TRBJ2-1 and V is TRBV27; 11 bases agree with TRBD2. Per germline, CDR1 MNHEY and CDR2 SMNVEV (reference sequence). V lost 4 bases and J lost 4; bases outside the gene matches: 3. This CDR3 region has 15 residues. CDR3 DNA sequence: TGTGCCAGCAGTTCCGGGACTAGCGGATACAATGAGCAGTTCTTC. It is translated as CASSSGTSGYNEQFF.

The rearrangement links TRBV7-2 to TRBJ1-4; D remains ambiguous. This CDR3 region has 13 residues. CDR1 is SGHTA and CDR2 is FQGNSA in the germline V gene. Trimming removed 1 base at V and 8 bases at J, with 8 bases between. In nucleotides, the CDR3 is TGTGCCAGCAGCTTAGGTTGGGGAGAAAAACTGTTTTTT. Translated, it gives CASSLGWGEKLFF.

This clonotype was seen repeatedly, ten times or more. The chain employs TRBV12-3 or TRBV12-4 and TRBJ1-1; D remains unclear. The CDR3 loop spans 15 amino acids. V was cut by 5 bases and J by 0 bases, with 13 bases left in between. The CDR3 bases are TGTGCCAGCAGTCCCTCGTCCAGTATGAACACTGAAGCTTTCTTT. This translates into CASSPSSSMNTEAFF.